This is a list of T cell receptor beta chains from one sample in a study of cytomegalovirus exposure and HLA in healthy donors. Clones were sequenced by immunoSEQ multiplex PCR, and TCRdb holds only the in-frame ones, with some missing. The table includes over 150,000 clones, 65% to 85% detected once. The sequenced sample was PBMCs. The receptors derive from a woman in her 30s in good health and CMV-seronegative. CDR3s include the opening cysteine and the closing phenylalanine or tryptophan. D genes are given only for firm matches. Size is omitted from some rows. Given values are once, few, many or a class for expanded clones.

clone_size: few
v_call: TRBV30
j_call: TRBJ2-7
d_call: NA
cdr3_aa: CAWSVGTDYEQYF
cdr3_nt: TGTGCCTGGAGTGTAGGAACAGATTACGAGCAGTACTTC

clone_size: NA
v_call: TRBV18
j_call: TRBJ1-1
d_call: NA
cdr3_aa: CASSPSGGAGTEAFF
cdr3_nt: TGTGCCAGCTCACCATCCGGAGGTGCGGGAACTGAAGCTTTCTTT

clone_size: NA
v_call: TRBV2
j_call: TRBJ2-1
d_call: NA
cdr3_aa: CASIEAVPQLGEQFF
cdr3_nt: TGTGCCAGCATTGAAGCGGTCCCCCAACTTGGTGAGCAGTTCTTC

clone_size: few
v_call: TRBV30
j_call: TRBJ1-3
d_call: TRBD1
cdr3_aa: CAWDRGLSGNTIYF
cdr3_nt: TGTGCCTGGGACAGGGGACTCTCTGGAAACACCATATATTTT

clone_size: NA
v_call: TRBV7-9
j_call: TRBJ1-2
d_call: TRBD1
cdr3_aa: CASSYGQGVLNYGYTF
cdr3_nt: TGTGCCAGCAGTTATGGACAGGGGGTGCTTAACTATGGCTACACCTTC

clone_size: NA
v_call: TRBV14
j_call: TRBJ2-3
d_call: NA
cdr3_aa: CASSHITGDTQYF
cdr3_nt: TGTGCCAGCAGCCATATTACGGGAGATACGCAGTATTTT

clone_size: few
v_call: TRBV7-3
j_call: TRBJ1-3
d_call: TRBD1
cdr3_aa: CASSRTGQGADTIYF
cdr3_nt: TGTGCCAGCAGCAGAACGGGACAGGGGGCGGACACCATATATTTT

clone_size: NA
v_call: TRBV29-1
j_call: TRBJ2-7
d_call: TRBD2
cdr3_aa: CSVESGTSVSYEQYF
cdr3_nt: TGCAGCGTTGAATCCGGGACTAGCGTTTCCTACGAGCAGTACTTC

clone_size: NA
v_call: TRBV7-2
j_call: TRBJ2-7
d_call: TRBD2
cdr3_aa: CASSLRGYRSGSSYEQYF
cdr3_nt: TGTGCCAGCAGCTTAAGGGGGTATCGTAGCGGGAGTTCCTACGAGCAGTACTTC

clone_size: once
v_call: TRBV19
j_call: TRBJ2-2
d_call: NA
cdr3_aa: CASSINQGRGELFF
cdr3_nt: TGTGCCAGTAGTATAAACCAGGGTCGGGGGGAGCTGTTTTTT

clone_size: NA
v_call: TRBV19
j_call: TRBJ2-1
d_call: NA
cdr3_aa: CASSPREGNEQFF
cdr3_nt: TGTGCCAGTAGCCCCCGGGAAGGGAATGAGCAGTTCTTC

clone_size: few
v_call: TRBV27
j_call: TRBJ1-5
d_call: NA
cdr3_aa: CASSFRGYSNQPQHF
cdr3_nt: TGTGCCAGCAGTTTTAGGGGATATAGCAATCAGCCCCAGCATTTT

clone_size: few
v_call: TRBV5-1
j_call: TRBJ2-2
d_call: NA
cdr3_aa: CASSLNPIVGELFF
cdr3_nt: TGTGCCAGCAGCCTAAATCCGATCGTTGGGGAGCTGTTTTTT

clone_size: NA
v_call: TRBV7-9
j_call: TRBJ1-2
d_call: NA
cdr3_aa: CASSFPVTEGYTF
cdr3_nt: TGTGCCAGCAGCTTTCCGGTTACGGAGGGCTACACCTTC

clone_size: NA
v_call: TRBV5-6
j_call: TRBJ2-2
d_call: TRBD1
cdr3_aa: CASSLDWGQHNTGELFF
cdr3_nt: TGTGCCAGCAGCTTGGATTGGGGACAGCATAACACCGGGGAGCTGTTTTTT

clone_size: NA
v_call: TRBV9
j_call: TRBJ2-1
d_call: TRBD2
cdr3_aa: CASSVTSGRVDEQFF
cdr3_nt: TGTGCCAGCAGCGTGACTAGCGGGAGAGTCGATGAGCAGTTCTTC

clone_size: NA
v_call: TRBV2
j_call: TRBJ1-5
d_call: TRBD1
cdr3_aa: CASSSRQGVSHF
cdr3_nt: TGTGCCAGCAGCAGTAGACAGGGAGTTTCACATTTT

clone_size: NA
v_call: TRBV30
j_call: TRBJ2-5
d_call: TRBD2
cdr3_aa: CAWAVRRGETRYF
cdr3_nt: TGTGCCTGGGCGGTCCGTCGGGGGGAGACCCGGTACTTC

clone_size: NA
v_call: TRBV5-1
j_call: TRBJ1-1
d_call: NA
cdr3_aa: CASSLSENTEAFF
cdr3_nt: TGCGCCAGCAGCTTAAGCGAGAACACTGAAGCTTTCTTT

clone_size: few
v_call: TRBV27
j_call: TRBJ1-5
d_call: TRBD1
cdr3_aa: CASRPGTASNQPQHF
cdr3_nt: TGTGCCAGCAGGCCCGGGACAGCGAGCAATCAGCCCCAGCATTTT

clone_size: few
v_call: TRBV15
j_call: TRBJ1-1
d_call: NA
cdr3_aa: CATSEQGTEAFF
cdr3_nt: TGTGCCACCAGCGAGCAGGGGACTGAAGCTTTCTTT

clone_size: few
v_call: TRBV5-1
j_call: TRBJ1-1
d_call: NA
cdr3_aa: CASSPYGDTEAFF
cdr3_nt: TGCGCCAGCAGCCCGTACGGGGACACTGAAGCTTTCTTT

clone_size: NA
v_call: TRBV28
j_call: TRBJ1-1
d_call: NA
cdr3_aa: CASSPQGGEAFF
cdr3_nt: TGTGCCAGCAGTCCTCAGGGAGGTGAAGCTTTCTTT

clone_size: NA
v_call: TRBV5-1
j_call: TRBJ2-1
d_call: TRBD2
cdr3_aa: CASSFSGGPNEQFF
cdr3_nt: TGCGCCAGCAGCTTTAGCGGGGGGCCCAATGAGCAGTTCTTC

clone_size: few
v_call: TRBV9
j_call: TRBJ2-7
d_call: NA
cdr3_aa: CASSASTLSYEQYF
cdr3_nt: TGTGCCAGCAGCGCATCGACTCTTTCCTACGAGCAGTACTTC

clone_size: NA
v_call: TRBV5-1
j_call: TRBJ2-7
d_call: TRBD2
cdr3_aa: CASSSGALNEQYF
cdr3_nt: TGCGCCAGCAGTAGCGGGGCCCTCAACGAGCAGTACTTC

clone_size: NA
v_call: TRBV6-7
j_call: TRBJ2-7
d_call: NA
cdr3_aa: CASSYSKTPRGSYEQYF
cdr3_nt: TGTGCCAGCAGTTACTCTAAGACTCCCCGGGGATCCTACGAGCAGTACTTC

clone_size: NA
v_call: TRBV5-1
j_call: TRBJ2-7
d_call: TRBD2
cdr3_aa: CASSLTIAGEDEQYF
cdr3_nt: TGCGCCAGCAGCTTGACCATAGCGGGAGAGGACGAGCAGTACTTC

clone_size: once
v_call: TRBV7-2
j_call: TRBJ2-1
d_call: TRBD2
cdr3_aa: CASSFGLAGVQGEQFF
cdr3_nt: TGTGCCAGCAGCTTCGGGCTAGCGGGAGTACAGGGTGAGCAGTTCTTC

clone_size: NA
v_call: TRBV7-9
j_call: TRBJ2-7
d_call: TRBD2
cdr3_aa: CSSSSPTSGTLYEQYF
cdr3_nt: TGTTCCAGCAGCAGCCCGACTAGCGGGACCCTCTACGAGCAGTACTTC

clone_size: NA
v_call: TRBV5-1
j_call: TRBJ2-7
d_call: NA
cdr3_aa: CASSLGEAYEQYF
cdr3_nt: TGCGCCAGCAGCTTGGGCGAGGCCTACGAGCAGTACTTC

clone_size: NA
v_call: TRBV28
j_call: TRBJ1-1
d_call: TRBD1
cdr3_aa: CASSFRKGTARTEAFF
cdr3_nt: TGTGCCAGCAGTTTCCGCAAAGGGACAGCTCGAACTGAAGCTTTCTTT

clone_size: few
v_call: TRBV27
j_call: TRBJ2-7
d_call: TRBD1
cdr3_aa: CASRLGPGQGAHEQYF
cdr3_nt: TGTGCCAGCAGGCTTGGACCGGGACAGGGGGCCCACGAGCAGTACTTC

clone_size: NA
v_call: TRBV7-2
j_call: TRBJ1-1
d_call: NA
cdr3_aa: CASSPVTGQGTEAFF
cdr3_nt: TGTGCCAGCAGCCCCGTGACGGGCCAGGGGACTGAAGCTTTCTTT

clone_size: NA
v_call: TRBV5-1
j_call: TRBJ2-1
d_call: TRBD2
cdr3_aa: CASSTVSGSWGEQFF
cdr3_nt: TGCGCCAGCAGCACCGTTAGCGGGAGTTGGGGTGAGCAGTTCTTC

clone_size: NA
v_call: TRBV19
j_call: TRBJ1-5
d_call: TRBD1
cdr3_aa: CASSPVRGQGGQPQHF
cdr3_nt: TGTGCCAGTAGTCCCGTCAGAGGCCAGGGGGGTCAGCCCCAGCATTTT

clone_size: NA
v_call: TRBV6-5
j_call: TRBJ1-1
d_call: TRBD1
cdr3_aa: CASSYLDRGFPGKAFF
cdr3_nt: TGTGCCAGCAGTTACCTGGACAGGGGCTTTCCTGGGAAAGCTTTCTTT

clone_size: NA
v_call: TRBV15
j_call: TRBJ1-1
d_call: NA
cdr3_aa: CATSPYLNTEAFF
cdr3_nt: TGTGCCACCAGCCCCTACTTGAACACTGAAGCTTTCTTT

clone_size: NA
v_call: TRBV19
j_call: TRBJ2-2
d_call: TRBD1
cdr3_aa: CATSTGGHTGELFF
cdr3_nt: TGTGCCACCTCCACAGGGGGCCACACCGGGGAGCTGTTTTTT

clone_size: once
v_call: TRBV2
j_call: TRBJ2-3
d_call: TRBD2
cdr3_aa: CASSRLAVNTDTQYF
cdr3_nt: TGTGCCAGCAGTAGACTAGCGGTAAACACAGATACGCAGTATTTT